This T cell receptor beta chain was sequenced during a study of CD8 T cells in ankylosing spondylitis. Findings and limits, study-wide: Several of the motif variants were reported before in synovial fluid and blood from reactive arthritis. A TCR beta motif of about 8 highly homologous variants seemed to mark ankylosing spondylitis blood.

The CDR3 loop spans 12 amino acids. Germline V gives CDR1 SEHNR, CDR2 FQNEAQ (reference sequence). V lost 3 bases and J lost 6, with 6 bases in between. With molecular barcodes, quantitative 5'-RACE was used to make the TCR beta libraries. TCRdb fed the 5' RACE reads into MiXCR, producing one record per CDR3 protein. This table has about 230,000 distinct CDR3 sequences, 8.2% appearing once. This clonotype was seen repeatedly, ten times or more. The antigen remains undetermined. This receptor was obtained from a female donor with ankylosing spondylitis or in good health (not recorded which). Sequenced sample: blood, either unsorted or a sorted T cell fraction (not recorded which). V and J are TRBV7-9 and TRBJ2-1, with D uncertain. Here the CDR3 reads CASSFAVNEQFF. As DNA, the CDR3 is TGTGCCAGCAGCTTTGCAGTCAATGAGCAGTTCTTC. Full variable domain (outside the CDR3, taken from reference TRBV7-9 and TRBJ2-1): DTGVSQNPRHKITKRGQNVTFRCDPISEHNRLYWYRQTLGQGPEFLTYFQNEAQLEKSRLLSDRFSAERPKGSFSTLEIQRTEQGDSAMYLCASSFAVNEQFFGPGTRLTVL.